The clone carrying this TCR beta chain was detected only once. The repertoire was sequenced with immunoSEQ multiplex PCR; TCRdb's copy has only in-frame clones and lacks some. The repertoire consists of around 220,000 clones, with around 84% occurring once and the leading ten covering 6.8%. Losses at the gene ends were 0 bases for V and 5 bases for J; bases not matched to a gene: 7. The CDR3 has 16 residues. Germline-derived CDR1 and CDR2 are LGHNA and YSLEER. The data belong to a study of blood T cell repertoires in COVID-19. This TCR derives from a woman in her 40s who had recovered from COVID-19. The sample was PBMCs or T cells enriched from blood (not recorded which). V usage is TRBV4-3 and J usage is TRBJ2-3; 8 bases are shared with TRBD2. The CDR3 DNA sequence: TGCGCCAGCAGCCAAGATGGCGGGAGGAGTGGAGATACGCAGTATTTT. This encodes CASSQDGGRSGDTQYF.